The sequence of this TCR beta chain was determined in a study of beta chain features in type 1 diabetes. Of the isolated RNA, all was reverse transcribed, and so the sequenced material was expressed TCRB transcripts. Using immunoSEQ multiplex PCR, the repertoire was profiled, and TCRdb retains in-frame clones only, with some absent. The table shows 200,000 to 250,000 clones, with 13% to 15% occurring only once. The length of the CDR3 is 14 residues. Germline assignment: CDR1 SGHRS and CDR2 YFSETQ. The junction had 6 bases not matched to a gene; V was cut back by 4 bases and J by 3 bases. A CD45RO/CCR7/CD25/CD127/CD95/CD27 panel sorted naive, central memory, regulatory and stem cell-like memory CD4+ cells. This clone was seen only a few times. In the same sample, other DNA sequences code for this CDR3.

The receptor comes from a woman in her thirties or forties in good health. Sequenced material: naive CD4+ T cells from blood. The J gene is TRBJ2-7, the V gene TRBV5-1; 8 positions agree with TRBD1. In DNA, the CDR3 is TGCGCCAGCAGCACCGGGACAGGAGTCTACGAGCAGTACTTC. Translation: CASSTGTGVYEQYF.